This T cell receptor beta chain was recorded in a study of PD-L1 blockade in urothelial cancer. Study-level background: From about 2014, patients received atezolizumab, given as 1,200 mg intravenously every 3 weeks. Chemotherapy regimens numbering 0 to 3 had been given to patients. Study-level results: A pretreatment blood TCR clonality that fell below the median predicted better progression-free and overall survival.

The CDR3 is 16 residues long. The germline V gene has CDR1 LNHDA and CDR2 SQIVND (reference sequence). J lost 5 bases, V lost 5 bases, and 8 bases had no gene match. Regarding this clone: Its specificity is not known.

Sequencing was performed with immunoSEQ multiplex PCR; in TCRdb, only in-frame clones are kept and a portion is missing. Of approximately 94,000 clones in the sample, more than 75% were seen once. Time point denoted: pretreatment peripheral blood. The J gene is TRBJ2-1, the V gene TRBV19; 11 nucleotides align to TRBD1. The starting material was PBMCs, obtained around atezolizumab (anti-PD-L1) treatment. The source of this sequence is a man aged 55 to 70 with urothelial cancer. DNA for the CDR3: TGTGCCAGTAGTGTCGGGACAGGGGGTTTTGACAATGAGCAGTTCTTC. It specifies CASSVGTGGFDNEQFF.